The rows below give T cell receptor beta chains drawn from one sample of a study of blood T cell repertoires in COVID-19. Repertoires were generated with immunoSEQ multiplex PCR, while TCRdb's copy carries only in-frame clones and drops some. The sample shows 180,000 or so clones, 85% to 90% of them seen only once. The sequenced material came from peripheral blood. The receptor set was obtained from a woman of 80 years or more in a cohort sampled during active or convalescent COVID-19. The CDR3 runs from the conserved cysteine through the conserved F or W. Fields, in order: V gene, J gene, CDR3 protein.

TRBV28,TRBJ1-1,CASSFEVRNTEAFF
TRBV18,TRBJ1-1,CASSPQALEAFF
TRBV19,TRBJ1-3,CASIPRADSGNTIYF
TRBV19,TRBJ1-5,CASSAQLGGQPQHF
TRBV28,TRBJ1-1,CASSFSAGGLGTEAFF
TRBV5-4,TRBJ2-1,CASNMASGIKNEQFF
TRBV30,TRBJ1-5,CAWSTGFDQPQHF
TRBV4-3,TRBJ1-2,CASSSDRGYGYTF
TRBV5-1,TRBJ1-4,CASSSGSSEMEKLFF
TRBV30,TRBJ1-2,CAWSVWTELNYGYTF
TRBV27,TRBJ2-4,CASSLSAKYF
TRBV9,TRBJ1-1,CASSVGHDLNTEAFF
TRBV11-3,TRBJ2-3,CASSLGRGRSSTDTQYF
TRBV4-1,TRBJ2-1,CASSRGLAGPGSYNEQFF
TRBV10-2,TRBJ1-5,CASRGPGQGNQPQHF
TRBV7-8,TRBJ2-2,CASSLKATGELFF
TRBV7-2,TRBJ2-1,CASSFTDRVQFF
TRBV24-1,TRBJ1-2,CATSDRQTGESGYTF
TRBV7-9,TRBJ1-3,CASSLRTRGNTIYF
TRBV5-4,TRBJ2-7,CASSSRQAAYEQYF
TRBV5-1,TRBJ2-1,CASSRGPAGGRNEQFF
TRBV19,TRBJ1-6,CASSTTGWNSPLHF
TRBV5-1,TRBJ2-2,CASSSWGPNTGELFF
TRBV7-2,TRBJ2-5,CASSSRREETQYF
TRBV5-1,TRBJ2-6,CASSPLSGQGASGANVLTF
TRBV5-6,TRBJ2-5,CASSPIGQDREGQYF
TRBV7-2,TRBJ2-1,CASSLGGVVNEQFF
TRBV2,TRBJ1-6,CASQGQAVPPLHF
TRBV3-1/TRBV3-2,TRBJ2-3,CASSVRLAGGSVTDTQYF
TRBV6-4,TRBJ1-2,CASSDSWSGGYTF
TRBV7-9,TRBJ2-6,CASSLSGAGGANVLTF
TRBV29-1,TRBJ1-3,CSGGTGMSGNTIYF
TRBV7-9,TRBJ2-2,CASSQSGTGGFGELFF
TRBV3-1/TRBV3-2,TRBJ1-2,CASSQVARTGDGYTF
TRBV4-1,TRBJ1-5,CASSHRSGSGQPQHF
TRBV9,TRBJ1-3,CASSARTGSSGNTIYF
TRBV6-5,TRBJ1-2,CASSSAGQKYGYTF
TRBV11-2,TRBJ2-5,CASSSNQGRGETQYF
TRBV7-2,TRBJ1-1,CASTDRWNTEAFF
TRBV24-1,TRBJ1-2,CATSGAGFYGYTF
TRBV7-7,TRBJ2-1,CASSLGTGGPYNEQFF
TRBV5-8,TRBJ1-5,CASSWTGGVGSNQPQHF
TRBV4-1,TRBJ2-3,CASSQPGQGATDTQYF
TRBV2,TRBJ1-5,CASRGRTGGNQPQHF
TRBV9,TRBJ1-3,CASSVAVGVSGNTIYF
TRBV10-3,TRBJ1-5,CAISEPEGKDGYQPQHF
TRBV29-1,TRBJ1-4,CSVAVNEKLFF
TRBV3-1/TRBV3-2,TRBJ2-1,CASSQIQGREQFF
TRBV10-3,TRBJ1-6,CAISEGGYYNSPLHF